The sequence of this T cell receptor (beta chain) was determined in a study of response to subunit inactivated influenza vaccine. This clonotype was counted a single time. Its target is unknown. The junction and the germline gene differ at one end; a read error may be behind it. Regarding the study as a whole: With each seasonal influenza vaccination, the authors suggested, few new T cells are recruited.

Germline CDR1 and CDR2: DFQATT and SNEGSKA (reference sequence). CDR3 length equals 14 residues. TCRdb analysed the RT-PCR reads with MiXCR anew, one entry per CDR3 protein. The table has about 780,000 distinct CDR3 sequences, roughly 18% seen once. This TCR was sampled from a man aged 50 to 59 who received an inactivated influenza vaccine. The source was PBMCs from blood, collected 5 days after vaccination. The chain employs TRBV20-1 and TRBJ1-5; TRBD1 is a possible D gene (5 bases). CDR3 DNA: TGCAGTGCTACCCGGGGGGGAGGTAATCAGCCCCAGCCTTTT. Residues: CSATRGGGNQPQPF.